The clone carrying this TCR beta chain was seen a handful of times. Its target is not known. The data belong to a study of T-cell reconstitution after alpha-beta-depleted transplantation in children. Study-wide findings and caveats: The study reportedly traced alpha-beta T cells about two months after transplant to several hundred expanded graft clones. The high TCRbeta diversity at day 60 in some patients came from surviving recipient T cells and thymic progenitors. When one year had passed after transplant, most T-cell counts and diversity came from newly produced T cells.

The TCRbeta library incorporated unique molecular identifiers. TCRdb re-called the PCR reads with MiXCR, one entry per CDR3 protein. This table holds 450,000 to 700,000 distinct CDR3 sequences, around 27% found once. Germline V gene sequence: CDR1 SGHRS, CDR2 YFSETQ. The CDR3 covers 15 residues. V was shortened by 4 bases and J by 4 bases, with 16 bases between the two germline ends. Specimen: PBMCs, collected before TCRalphabeta/CD19-depleted stem cell transplant. This TCR was recovered from a boy under three years old with Wiskott-Aldrich syndrome, due to receive a stem cell transplant. This chain joins TRBV5-1 and TRBJ2-3; D may be TRBD1 or TRBD2 (5 bases each). The CDR3 here is CASSHNPGAADTQYF. Written as DNA, the CDR3 is TGCGCCAGCAGCCACAACCCCGGGGCCGCAGATACGCAGTATTTT.